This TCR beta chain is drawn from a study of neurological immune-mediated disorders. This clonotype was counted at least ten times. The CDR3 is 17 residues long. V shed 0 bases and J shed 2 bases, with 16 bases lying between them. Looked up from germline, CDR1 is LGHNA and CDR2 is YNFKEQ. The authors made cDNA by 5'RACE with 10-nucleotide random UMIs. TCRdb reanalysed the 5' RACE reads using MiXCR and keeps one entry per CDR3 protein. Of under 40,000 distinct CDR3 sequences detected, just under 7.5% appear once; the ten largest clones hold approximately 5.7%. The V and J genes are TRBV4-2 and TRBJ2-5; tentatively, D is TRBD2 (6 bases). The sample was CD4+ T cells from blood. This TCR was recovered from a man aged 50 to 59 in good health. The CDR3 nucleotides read TGTGCCAGCAGCCAAGACGGTACAGCGGGCCAACAAGAGACCCAGTACTTC. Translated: CASSQDGTAGQQETQYF.